This T cell receptor beta chain was sequenced in a study of T cell clusters in autoimmune cytopenias (dated by TCRdb to the late 2010s). Looking at the study overall: Of the approximately 42 healthy donor controls, some 20 were female, and the group had a mean age of roughly 57 years and a median age of roughly 63 years. Peripheral blood TRB and IGH repertoires were sequenced in autoimmune cytopenia patients at active disease and during treatment follow-up, alongside healthy, CLL and autoimmune hepatitis controls. The comparison group for autoimmune hepatitis repertoires was about 20 healthy donors matched for age and sex. Per sample, TRB sequencing gave a median depth of about 53,000 reads and a median of about 2,300 distinct TRB clonotypes. Controls were roughly 26 age-matched healthy donors for primary cytopenia and roughly 13 age-matched CLL patients for secondary cytopenia. The study aimed to test whether autoimmune cytopenia patients carry a disease-specific immune repertoire signature usable as a blood-based biomarker. Results and caveats for the whole study, not just this receptor: In the comparison of secondary cytopenia with CLL, the cluster-lack signature was not observed, apparently because the dominant lymphoma-associated repertoire masked the signature. The T cell clusters were defined only in silico, and the functional role of the clusters still needed to be validated experimentally. Shifts in the TRB repertoire, including less even repertoires in secondary cytopenia and CLL, were mostly a reflection of lymphoma bias and not of autoimmunity. Healthy donors had almost three times as many exclusive TRB clusters as active autoimmune hepatitis patients, a finding consistent with an autoimmunity-wide signature. GLIPH results suggested that primary autoimmune cytopenia patients were missing physiological T cell clusters, with about 53 clusters found only in healthy donors compared with more than 15 found only in patients.

This clonotype is medium-sized (0.01 to 0.1%) by frequency; its count is not recorded. Its specific antigen is unknown. The CDR3 measures 14 amino acids from cysteine to phenylalanine. Only the protein is on record. CDR1 and CDR2, looked up from the germline V gene (reference sequence), are SGHKS and YYEKEE. Multiplex PCR with a touch-down protocol amplified TRB rearrangements, with the TRB-A and TRB-B primer pools combined in a single tube. Illumina adapters and sample indices were added to the amplicons through two consecutive PCR reactions using Phusion HS II polymerase. After gel purification with the NucleoSpin Gel and PCR Clean-up kit, the amplicons were quantified by Qubit and checked for quality on an Agilent 2100 Bioanalyzer. Sequencing of the libraries was done on an Illumina MiSeq with 600-cycle, single-indexed, paired-end runs. In the authors' own workflow: Alignment and assembly of TRB reads were performed with MiXCR version 2.1.12 and the default MiXCR reference library. A clone was defined by each unique CDR3 nucleotide sequence, and the analysis included only productive sequences with two or more reads. Alpha-parameterized diversity profiles (alpha 0 to 5), including the Shannon (alpha 1) and Simpson (alpha 2) indices, were computed with an R script to assess repertoire diversity. Combinatorial TRB VJ usage was computed with the tcR package and compared between cohorts by principal component analysis with ade4. GLIPH was used to cluster TCRbeta CDR3s in pairs of cohorts matched for age and read depth, and a Wilcoxon test was used to compare cluster frequencies. Through TCRdb reprocessing, the reads give one entry per CDR3 protein sequence; DNA is omitted. What appears here as the V and J calls and clone size reflects TCRdb's work, not the paper's. The table kept for this sample lists roughly 6,200 distinct CDR3 sequences. The ten largest clones represent 5% to 6.5% of the sample.

Per sample, approximately 0.25 ug of peripheral blood genomic DNA, some 40,000 genome equivalents, was used for TRB amplification. This sample also belongs to another study, concerning T cell repertoires in aging, cancer and after chemotherapy. The second study's authors report: Six donor age groups were covered, ranging from 30 or younger up to 70 or older, and each group contained at least three individuals. Healthy donor control TCR repertoires were recorded over several months to years and showed clear clonal overlap across re-sampling. Several million TCR reads were contained in the full dataset. Significantly lower blood TCR diversity and higher clonality were observed in untreated patients with hematological or solid cancers than in age-matched healthy donors. In healthy donors, the decline in TCR diversity with age was mainly due to loss of richness, whereas in cancer patients loss of evenness also played a role. In both cancer cohorts, median generation probability rose over the chemotherapy interval, which suggests that the repertoire was reconstituted through rebound thymic output. The authors noted that the repertoire data do not allow conclusions about immunological memory after chemotherapy. The study profiled peripheral blood TCR beta repertoires from healthy donors and cancer patients to examine immunoaging and T cell reconstitution after chemotherapy. The cohort comprised about 210 cancer patients, approximately 91 with hematological and fewer than 140 with solid cancers, plus 95 healthy donors as a reference group. Processing of the TRB sequences was carried out with MiXCR versions 2.12 and 3.0.5. Shannon diversity, evenness, clonality (one minus evenness), and alpha-parameterized diversity profiles from alpha 0 to 5 were included as repertoire metrics. Generation probabilities of clones in paired pre- and post-chemotherapy samples were computed with the IGoR algorithm.

Sequencing was performed on peripheral blood. This clonotype was sampled from a human donor in good health. The chain was built from TRBV5-5 and TRBJ2-5; lacking DNA, the TRBD2 call made by TCRdb goes unchecked. The CDR3 region: CASSPVAGFETQYF.